This is a list of T cell receptor beta chains from one sample in a study of blood T cell repertoires in COVID-19. The repertoire was sequenced with immunoSEQ multiplex PCR; TCRdb's copy has only in-frame clones and lacks some. This repertoire shows approximately 140,000 clones, 86% found once; its top ten account for roughly 8.7%. Sequencing was done on a sample of peripheral blood. These receptors were taken from a woman aged 60-75 years with acute or convalescent COVID-19. CDR3s include the opening cysteine and the closing phenylalanine or tryptophan. D genes are given only for firm matches. The size of a clone is reported for some rows only, either as once, few or many, or as a class for expanded clones.

D	J	length	V	size	DNA	CDR3
.	TRBJ1-1	11	TRBV20-1	once	TGCAGTGCTAGAGACTCAGGGGAAGCTTTCTTT	CSARDSGEAFF
.	TRBJ1-1	15	TRBV11-3	.	TGTGCCAGCAGCGCGGCCACAGGGATGAACACTGAAGCTTTCTTT	CASSAATGMNTEAFF
TRBD1	TRBJ2-7	14	TRBV19	.	TGTGCCAGTAGTAGGGGAGCAGGGGGTAGCGAGCAGTACTTC	CASSRGAGGSEQYF
.	TRBJ1-5	14	TRBV6-1	.	TGTGCCAGCAGTGAAGGGGGGGGGTATCAGCCCCAGCATTTT	CASSEGGGYQPQHF
TRBD1	TRBJ1-5	14	TRBV2	.	TGTGCCGCTAGCATGGACGGGACAGCCATTCCCCAGCATTTT	CAASMDGTAIPQHF
.	TRBJ2-6	21	TRBV4-1	.	TGCGCCAGCAGCCAAGCCTCGGGAGGGAGGGGGCCCCTCTCTGGGGCCAACGTCCTGACTTTC	CASSQASGGRGPLSGANVLTF
.	TRBJ1-3	15	TRBV4-3	.	TGCGCCAGCAGCCAAGATCTAGTCTCTGGAAACACCATATATTTT	CASSQDLVSGNTIYF
.	TRBJ1-6	15	TRBV6-6	.	TGTGCCAGCAGCCCCGAATCCGGGGGTAATTCACCCCTCCACTTT	CASSPESGGNSPLHF
.	TRBJ2-7	18	TRBV11-2	.	TGTGCCAGCAGCGCACTCTGGGGCGACAGGCCCTCCTCCTACGAGCAGTACTTC	CASSALWGDRPSSYEQYF
TRBD1	TRBJ2-1	14	TRBV5-8	.	TGTGCCAGCAGCCTTGGGACAGTCTACAATGAGCAGTTCTTC	CASSLGTVYNEQFF
.	TRBJ2-5	19	TRBV5-4	.	TGTGCCAGCAGCTTGAAGGCCGGACAGAGTATCTATATTCAAGAGACCCAGTACTTC	CASSLKAGQSIYIQETQYF
.	TRBJ2-7	18	TRBV6-2/TRBV6-3	few	TGTGCCAGCAGTTACCCCTCGCTAGCCCCCGGGGGCTCCTACGAGCAGTACTTC	CASSYPSLAPGGSYEQYF
.	TRBJ1-1	14	TRBV19	.	TGTGCCAGTAGTGTTCAGGGGAGGGGCACTGAAGCTTTCTTT	CASSVQGRGTEAFF
.	TRBJ1-6	15	TRBV12-5	.	TGTGCTAGTCGACCCTCGGGGGGCGAAAGGTCACCCCTCCACTTT	CASRPSGGERSPLHF
.	TRBJ1-1	11	TRBV7-9	few	TGTGCCAGCAGCTTAACGGCTGAAGCTTTCTTT	CASSLTAEAFF
TRBD2	TRBJ2-7	16	TRBV5-1	.	TGCGCCAGCAGCCCAGAGCGGGGGGGACTTGACTACGAGCAGTACTTC	CASSPERGGLDYEQYF
.	TRBJ2-7	14	TRBV5-8	.	TGTGCCAGCAGCTTGTCTGAGAGCTCCTACGAGCAGTACTTC	CASSLSESSYEQYF
.	TRBJ1-5	14	TRBV5-6	few	TGTGCCAGCAGCTTCGGGGCAGGGGATCAGCCCCAGCATTTT	CASSFGAGDQPQHF
TRBD2	TRBJ2-3	16	TRBV9	.	TGTGCCAGCAGCGACGGGACTAGCGGAAGCACAGATACGCAGTATTTT	CASSDGTSGSTDTQYF
.	TRBJ1-2	16	TRBV4-1	.	TGCGCCAGCAGTCTGACGGGAAACCCAGCTAACTATGGCTACACCTTC	CASSLTGNPANYGYTF
TRBD1	TRBJ1-2	13	TRBV29-1	.	TGCAGCGTTGCCGGGACAGGGAAAGGAGGCTACACCTTC	CSVAGTGKGGYTF
TRBD1	TRBJ1-6	15	TRBV20-1	.	TGCAGTGCTAGTCGGGACAGGGGGGACTATTCACCCCTCCACTTT	CSASRDRGDYSPLHF
TRBD1	TRBJ1-4	13	TRBV27	once	TGTGCCAGCACCGACAGGGGAAACGAAAAACTGTTTTTT	CASTDRGNEKLFF
.	TRBJ2-5	16	TRBV7-8	.	TGTGCCAGCAGCTTAGAGTCGAGGACAGTCCAAGAGACCCAGTACTTC	CASSLESRTVQETQYF
.	TRBJ2-7	15	TRBV27	.	TGTGCCAGCAGTTTAACCCCCCTACTAGGGAGCGAGCAGTACTTC	CASSLTPLLGSEQYF
TRBD1	TRBJ2-3	11	TRBV29-1	.	TGCAGCGTTGAATACCGGGACAGGGAGCATTTT	CSVEYRDREHF
TRBD1	TRBJ1-5	14	TRBV2	.	TGTGCCAGCAGTGGTACAGGGGGCAATCAGCCCCAGCATTTT	CASSGTGGNQPQHF
.	TRBJ1-6	12	TRBV2	few	TGTGCCAGCAGTGCGAGGGTGCGGCAACTCCACTTT	CASSARVRQLHF
TRBD1	TRBJ2-1	13	TRBV5-1	.	TGCGCCAGCAGCACCCAACCGGGACAGGGGTTGTTCTTC	CASSTQPGQGLFF
.	TRBJ2-7	14	TRBV5-1	.	TGCGCCAGCAGCTTGGTCCTGGACAGCTACGAGCAGTACTTC	CASSLVLDSYEQYF
TRBD1	TRBJ1-2	17	TRBV5-6	.	TGTGCCAGCAGCTCCTTGGGGGGTAGAGGACAGGGGAGCGGCTACACCTTC	CASSSLGGRGQGSGYTF
TRBD2	TRBJ2-1	15	TRBV13	.	TGTGCCAGCAGCTTACTTCCCCGAGCGGGGGCCGGACAGTTCTTC	CASSLLPRAGAGQFF
TRBD2	TRBJ2-3	17	TRBV10-3	.	TGTGCCATCAGTGAAGCTCTAGCGGGGGCGGGCACAGATACGCAGTATTTT	CAISEALAGAGTDTQYF
TRBD2	TRBJ2-5	16	TRBV3-1/TRBV3-2	.	TGTGCCAGCAGCCAGGAGGGGACTAGGGTTTGGAAGACCCAGTACTTC	CASSQEGTRVWKTQYF
.	TRBJ2-2	14	TRBV2	.	TGTGCCAGAGGGGCAGGGATGGACACCGGGGAGCTGTTTTTT	CARGAGMDTGELFF
TRBD2	TRBJ2-3	15	TRBV27	.	TGTGCCAGCAGTTTAGTCGGGGGGGCCGGGGATACGCAGTATTTT	CASSLVGGAGDTQYF
.	TRBJ1-2	13	TRBV24-1	.	TGTGCCACCAGTGAAACAGGGTTCAGTGGCTACACCTTC	CATSETGFSGYTF
TRBD2	TRBJ2-6	18	TRBV3-1/TRBV3-2	many	TGTGCCAGCAGCCAAGTTGGGGGGGGGTTGGCTGGGGCCAACGTCCTGACTTTC	CASSQVGGGLAGANVLTF
.	TRBJ1-3	14	TRBV7-9	.	TGTGCCAGCAGCGAGGCGGCAGCTGGAAACACCATATATTTT	CASSEAAAGNTIYF
TRBD2	TRBJ2-3	20	TRBV6-2/TRBV6-3	.	TGTGCCAGCAGTTACGGTCCGTTCCCGACTAGCGGGGGGGCCGGAGATACGCAGTATTTT	CASSYGPFPTSGGAGDTQYF
.	TRBJ2-5	14	TRBV3-1/TRBV3-2	.	TGTGCCAGCAGCCCTGGGACTTCAACAGAGACCCAGTACTTC	CASSPGTSTETQYF
.	TRBJ1-1	15	TRBV27	.	TGTGCCAGCAGACTGATGGGGGCAATGAACACTGAAGCTTTCTTT	CASRLMGAMNTEAFF
TRBD2	TRBJ2-2	17	TRBV19	once	TGTGCCACCCCGGTAAAGCGGGGGGGCGGAACAACCGGGGAGCTGTTTTTT	CATPVKRGGGTTGELFF
.	TRBJ1-2	13	TRBV5-8	.	TGTGCCAGCAGCCACGCAGGGGTTGATGGCTACACCTTC	CASSHAGVDGYTF
.	TRBJ1-1	13	TRBV11-2	few	TGTGCCAGCAGCTTAGCTGACGACAGGAAAGCTTTCTTT	CASSLADDRKAFF
TRBD2	TRBJ2-5	16	TRBV5-1	.	TGCGCCAGCAGCTTGGGCCCTGCGAGCGGGGAGGAGACCCAGTACTTC	CASSLGPASGEETQYF
.	TRBJ2-1	11	TRBV5-1	once	TGCGCCAGCAGCAGCGACAATGAGCAGTTCTTC	CASSSDNEQFF